This is a list of T cell receptor beta chains from one sample in a study of OX40 agonist ivuxolimab in advanced cancers. TCRdb's copy holds only in-frame clones and misses some; the assay was immunoSEQ multiplex PCR. The sample shows some 37,000 clones, more than 75% of them seen only once. Sequencing was performed on CD4+ or CD8+ T cells sorted from blood, taken in a trial of the OX40 agonist ivuxolimab. The receptors derive from an adult with an advanced solid tumor such as melanoma, head and neck, liver or kidney cancer. CDR3s include the opening cysteine and the closing phenylalanine or tryptophan. The D gene is left open where the match is weak. Size is omitted from some rows. Given values are once, few, many or a class for expanded clones.

clone_size	v_call	d_call	j_call	cdr3_aa	cdr3_nt
NA	TRBV28	TRBD1	TRBJ2-7	CASKMGQGFPYEQYF	TGTGCCAGCAAAATGGGACAGGGGTTCCCCTACGAGCAGTACTTC
NA	TRBV9	TRBD1	TRBJ2-3	CASSVQGASTDTQYF	TGTGCCAGCAGCGTCCAGGGGGCTTCGACAGATACGCAGTATTTT
NA	TRBV6-5	NA	TRBJ2-2	CASSYLLGAIGGELFF	TGTGCCAGCAGTTACTTACTTGGAGCGATAGGCGGGGAGCTGTTTTTT
NA	TRBV28	TRBD1	TRBJ1-2	CASSTGEGYTF	TGTGCCAGCAGCACAGGGGAGGGCTACACCTTC
NA	TRBV23-1	TRBD2	TRBJ2-7	CASSQKSGTSGTEYEQYF	TGCGCCAGCAGTCAAAAATCGGGGACTAGCGGGACCGAGTACGAGCAGTACTTC
NA	TRBV7-8	TRBD1	TRBJ2-2	CASSTTGAGTGELFF	TGTGCCAGCAGTACGACAGGGGCGGGCACCGGGGAGCTGTTTTTT
NA	TRBV13	TRBD2	TRBJ2-7	CASSYWTSGGYEQYF	TGTGCCAGCAGCTATTGGACTAGCGGGGGCTACGAGCAGTACTTC
NA	TRBV7-9	TRBD2	TRBJ2-1	CASSLALGLAANEQFF	TGTGCCAGCAGCTTAGCGTTGGGACTAGCGGCCAATGAGCAGTTCTTC
NA	TRBV7-9	NA	TRBJ2-7	CASSGGTVSYEQYF	TGTGCCAGCAGCGGAGGGACAGTCTCCTACGAGCAGTACTTC
NA	TRBV25-1	TRBD1	TRBJ2-2	CASSRDSGELFF	TGTGCCAGCAGTAGGGACAGCGGGGAGCTGTTTTTT
NA	TRBV6-5	NA	TRBJ1-1	CASSYSHYIENTEAFF	TGTGCCAGCAGTTACTCTCACTACATAGAGAACACTGAAGCTTTCTTT
NA	TRBV27	NA	TRBJ2-7	CASSSNSGYEQYF	TGTGCCAGCAGTTCGAATAGCGGCTACGAGCAGTACTTC
NA	TRBV11-2	NA	TRBJ2-7	CASSDPPSGEYEQYF	TGTGCCAGCAGCGACCCGCCTTCGGGGGAGTACGAGCAGTACTTC
NA	TRBV28	TRBD1	TRBJ2-3	CASSWTGGTDTQYF	TGTGCCAGCAGTTGGACAGGGGGCACAGATACGCAGTATTTT
once	TRBV5-8	NA	TRBJ2-2	CASSLWGTLNTGELFF	TGTGCCAGCAGCTTGTGGGGGACTCTGAACACCGGGGAGCTGTTTTTT
once	TRBV27	TRBD2	TRBJ2-7	CASSLLAGGLGYEQYF	TGTGCCAGCAGTTTACTAGCGGGAGGCCTAGGTTACGAGCAGTACTTC
NA	TRBV27	NA	TRBJ2-1	CASSLSHPGTYNEQFF	TGTGCCAGCAGTTTATCACACCCGGGGACCTACAATGAGCAGTTCTTC
NA	TRBV4-3	TRBD2	TRBJ2-1	CASSQDLLTSGREDEQFF	TGCGCCAGCAGCCAAGATCTCCTGACTAGCGGGAGGGAGGATGAGCAGTTCTTC
NA	TRBV7-8	NA	TRBJ2-5	CASSLVGQETQYF	TGTGCCAGCAGCTTAGTTGGCCAAGAGACCCAGTACTTC
NA	TRBV28	TRBD2	TRBJ2-1	CASSKLAGGREQFF	TGTGCCAGCAGTAAACTAGCGGGAGGTCGTGAGCAGTTCTTC
NA	TRBV6-5	NA	TRBJ2-7	CASSLDIGWYEQYF	TGTGCCAGCAGTCTCGATATAGGGTGGTACGAGCAGTACTTC
NA	TRBV11-3	NA	TRBJ2-5	CASSTRTAGTQETQYF	TGTGCCAGCAGCACACGGACAGCTGGTACCCAAGAGACCCAGTACTTC
NA	TRBV27	NA	TRBJ2-7	CASSLYGDSRIRSYEQYF	TGTGCCAGCAGTTTATATGGCGACTCTAGAATTCGGTCCTACGAGCAGTACTTC